This TCR beta chain was sequenced for a study of technical replicates of blood from several donors. This clone occurred once. TCRdb's copy holds only in-frame clones and misses some; the assay was immunoSEQ multiplex PCR. The data contain some 80,000 clones, approximately 97% of them singletons. The germline gives CDR1 SGHDT, CDR2 YYEEEE. The CDR3 covers 13 residues. The ends lost 5 bases at V and 4 bases at J; junction bases unmatched: 2. The sequence derives from a human donor in good health. Sequenced sample: T cells isolated from PBMCs. The rearrangement links TRBV5-6 to TRBJ2-3; TRBD2 matches at 9 bases. CDR3: CASRRTSADTQYF. In DNA form, the CDR3 reads TGTGCCAGCAGACGGACTAGCGCAGATACGCAGTATTTT.